The 15 T cell receptor beta chains presented below share a single source sample, sequenced in a study of CD8 T cells in Susac syndrome. Reverse transcription of 0.5 to 1 ug RNA used random hexamers. TCRdb analysed the immunoSEQ multiplex PCR reads with MiXCR anew, one entry per CDR3 protein. This table has about 140,000 distinct CDR3 sequences, around 95% appearing once. Sequenced material: CD4+ T cells from PBMCs. The source is a human donor with multiple sclerosis.

The chain combines TRBV7-3 with TRBJ2-5; D is ambiguous. CDR3 length: 15 residues. Germline V gene lookup returns CDR1 SGHTA and CDR2 FQGTGA. With 3 bases removed from V and 2 bases from J, the gap between germline ends came to 13 bases. CDR3 sequence reads: CASSFGPIGQETQYF. The CDR3 DNA reads TGTGCCAGCAGCTTTGGTCCGATAGGGCAAGAGACCCAGTACTTC.

V is TRBV27 and J is TRBJ2-6, with D possibly TRBD2 on 6 matching bases. The CDR3 totals 17 residues. V was shortened by 2 bases and J by 0 bases, with 11 bases between the two germline ends. CDR1 is MNHEY and CDR2 is SMNVEV in the germline V gene (reference sequence). The DNA of the CDR3 is TGTGCCAGCAGTTTAGGCACGGGGGTCTCTGGGGCCAACGTCCTGACTTTC. This gives the protein CASSLGTGVSGANVLTF.

This sequence joins TRBV7-2 and TRBJ2-1, with 8 bases that match TRBD1. This CDR3 has 15 residues. The V and J ends lost 4 bases and 2 bases, in that order; junction bases with no gene match: 4. Germline loops: CDR1 SGHTA, CDR2 FQGNSA. In DNA, the CDR3 is TGTGCCAGCAGCTACGACAGGGGACCCTACAATGAGCAGTTCTTC. Its protein product is CASSYDRGPYNEQFF.

The chain recombines TRBV28 with TRBJ1-2; D gene ambiguous. V shed 1 base and J shed 6 bases, with 9 bases lying between them. There are 13 residues in the CDR3. Germline lookup yields CDR1 MDHEN and CDR2 SYDVKM. In DNA, the CDR3 is TGTGCCAGCAGTTTATTGGTTGCGCATGGCTACACCTTC. Translation gives CASSLLVAHGYTF.

The chain joins TRBV28 to TRBJ2-7; TRBD1 agrees at 11 bases. The CDR3 runs 14 residues. Germline CDR1 and CDR2: MDHEN and SYDVKM. Trimming took 6 bases from V and 3 from J; bases not matched to a gene: 4. CDR3 nucleotide sequence: TGTGCCAGCAGACATGGGACAGGGGGCTACGAGCAGTACTTC. It translates to CASRHGTGGYEQYF.

CDR3 coding DNA: TGTGCCAGCAGCAAGGTCGGGGCTGGCTACACCTTC. Residues: CASSKVGAGYTF. This chain joins TRBV7-6 and TRBJ1-2; perhaps TRBD1 as D (5 bases). Germline V CDR1 and CDR2: SGHVS, FNYEAQ. The V end was cut by 5 bases, the J end by 7 bases, with 11 bases between. The CDR3 is 12 residues long.

The chain has TRBV3-1 and TRBJ2-3; 12 bases line up with TRBD2. Losses at the gene ends were 3 bases for V and 3 bases for J; bases not matched to a gene: 4. The germline V gene encodes CDR1 LGHDT and CDR2 YNNKEL (reference sequence). The CDR3 runs 16 residues. CDR3 amino acids: CASSHLTSGSTDTQYF. DNA of the CDR3: TGTGCCAGCAGCCACTTGACTAGCGGGAGTACAGATACGCAGTATTTT.

J is TRBJ2-1 and V is TRBV5-6; D unresolved. Trimming left V 3 bases short and J 6 bases short, with 13 bases between. CDR3 length: 14 amino acids. The germline V gene has CDR1 SGHDT and CDR2 YYEEEE. The chain's CDR3 is CASSYRSLINEQFF. The CDR3 bases are TGTGCCAGCAGCTATCGTTCCCTTATCAATGAGCAGTTCTTC.

The genes are TRBV19 and TRBJ2-1, with D perhaps TRBD2 (5 bases). The V end was cut by 6 bases, the J end by 4 bases, with 7 bases between. Germline V lookup: CDR1 LNHDA, CDR2 SQIVND (reference sequence). The length of the CDR3 is 12 residues. The CDR3 reads CASRTGYNEQFF. The CDR3, as DNA: TGTGCCAGTAGGACGGGATACAATGAGCAGTTCTTC.

CDR3 sequence: CASSDDRAYEQYF. The CDR3 DNA follows: TGTGCCAGCAGCGACGACAGGGCCTACGAGCAGTACTTC. The genes are TRBV9 and TRBJ2-7; 7 bases align to TRBD1. CDR1 is SGDLS and CDR2 is YYNGEE in the germline V gene. This CDR3 has 13 amino acids. Trimming at V came to 3 bases and at J to 2 bases, leaving 2 bases not matched to a gene.

This chain links TRBV9 with TRBJ1-6, with TRBD1 as a possible D gene (5 bases). Trimming left V 3 bases short and J 9 bases short, with 13 bases between. Germline CDR1 SGDLS, CDR2 YYNGEE. This CDR3 has 14 residues. The CDR3 DNA follows: TGTGCCAGCAGCGCCCAGGGTGGGGGTTCACCCCTCCACTTT. Translation gives CASSAQGGGSPLHF. The full variable domain, in which reference TRBV9 and TRBJ1-6 provide the parts outside the CDR3, is DSGVTQTPKHLITATGQRVTLRCSPRSGDLSVYWYQQSLDQGLQFLIQYYNGEERAKGNILERFSAQQFPDLHSELNLSSLELGDSALYFCASSAQGGGSPLHFGNGTRLTVT.

CDR3 coding DNA: TGCGCCAGCAGCTCCGAGACCCCAGGCGGCCCGCCCTACGAGCAGTACTTC. Its protein product is CASSSETPGGPPYEQYF. The V and J genes are TRBV5-1 and TRBJ2-7; D remains unclear. The CDR3 consists of 17 residues. V was pared by 3 bases and J by 2 bases, with 21 bases between. Germline CDR1 reads SGHRS; CDR2 reads YFSETQ. Based on the CDR3 plus reference TRBV5-1 and TRBJ2-7, the full variable domain is KAGVTQTPRYLIKTRGQQVTLSCSPISGHRSVSWYQQTPGQGLQFLFEYFSETQRNKGNFPGRFSGRQFSNSRSEMNVSTLELGDSALYLCASSSETPGGPPYEQYFGPGTRLTVT.

The rearrangement joins TRBV7-2 to TRBJ1-6, with D uncertain. CDR3 size: 14 residues. V lost 1 base, J lost 6 bases, and 7 bases lay in between. The germline V gene encodes CDR1 SGHTA and CDR2 FQGNSA. The CDR3 DNA is TGTGCCAGCAGCTTAGTACAGATTAATTCACCCCTCCACTTT. Translation gives CASSLVQINSPLHF.

The rearrangement uses TRBV28 and TRBJ2-3; 8 bases map to TRBD2. Per germline, CDR1 MDHEN and CDR2 SYDVKM. This CDR3 region has 20 residues. V gave up 2 bases and J gave up 2 bases; unmatched junction bases: 18. Written as DNA, the CDR3 is TGTGCCAGCAGTTTAAACCCTTGGGTTAAGCGGGGGACCGACACAGATACGCAGTATTTT. Translated: CASSLNPWVKRGTDTDTQYF.

In this sample, this clonotype turned up once. The chain joins TRBV28 to TRBJ1-1, with TRBD1 as a possible D gene (6 bases). V was trimmed by 6 bases and J by 1 base, leaving 18 bases between them. CDR1 is MDHEN, CDR2 SYDVKM, per germline. The CDR3 covers 16 residues. CDR3 in DNA: TGTGCCAGCAGAAAGGGGGATTCTAGGGGGAACACTGAAGCTTTCTTT. Translation: CASRKGDSRGNTEAFF.